These 5 T cell receptor beta chains came from one sample sequenced in a study of T cell responses to AZD1222 COVID-19 vaccine. Measured with immunoSEQ multiplex PCR; TCRdb has only the in-frame clones, and not every one. This sample carries 150,000 to 200,000 clones, under 95% of them seen once, and the ten largest clones take 5.1%. Sequencing used peripheral blood, obtained 28 days after the second AZD1222 dose. All receptors derive from an adult who received the AZD1222 COVID-19 vaccine.

The rearrangement uses TRBV2 and TRBJ2-7; D call uncertain. CDR1 is SNHLY and CDR2 is FYNNEI in the germline V gene. This CDR3 is 12 amino acids long. V lost 4 bases, J lost 7 bases, and 11 bases lay in between. This chain's CDR3 is CASSGTDPEQYF. CDR3 DNA: TGTGCCAGCAGTGGGACGGACCCGGAGCAGTACTTC.

This chain connects TRBV9 to TRBJ2-7; D not resolved. CDR1 is SGDLS, CDR2 YYNGEE, per germline. Trimming left V 3 bases short and J 3 bases short, with 10 bases between. This CDR3 has 13 residues. This chain's CDR3 is CASSASGRYEQYF. CDR3 coding DNA: TGTGCCAGCAGCGCGTCTGGGCGCTACGAGCAGTACTTC.

This chain uses TRBV18 with TRBJ1-1, with TRBD1 matching over 9 bases. Unmatched junction bases numbered 3, after V lost 5 bases and J lost 5 bases. Looked up from germline, CDR1 is KGHSH and CDR2 is LQKENI. This CDR3 contains 13 residues. The CDR3 sequence: CASSSDRGTEAFF. The CDR3 nucleotides are TGTGCCAGCTCATCTGACAGGGGGACTGAAGCTTTCTTT.

The chain combines TRBV2 with TRBJ2-3; 9 bases line up with TRBD2. The CDR3 covers 17 residues. V lost 6 bases, J lost 1 base, and 11 bases stayed unmatched. Germline V lookup: CDR1 SNHLY, CDR2 FYNNEI. Here the CDR3 DNA reads TGTGCCAGCAGCCTTCAGATCCGGACTAGCGGCACAGATACGCAGTATTTT. This gives the protein CASSLQIRTSGTDTQYF.

This clone came up a few times. This chain joins TRBV27 and TRBJ1-2, with D possibly TRBD1 on 6 matching bases. The CDR3 sequence is 14 residues long. Trimming shortened V by 3 bases and J by 8 bases, and 16 bases separated the two germline ends. Looked up from germline, CDR1 is MNHEY and CDR2 is SMNVEV (reference sequence). Here the CDR3 DNA reads TGTGCCAGCAGTTTGGCAGGGGCGCGGGGCGGCTACACCTTC. Protein sequence: CASSLAGARGGYTF.